This T cell receptor beta chain was sequenced during a study of blood T cells in healthy people across ages. Study background: Using template switching, researchers captured about one barcoded beta molecule for each two T cells.

Germline V gene data show CDR1 as SEHNR and CDR2 as FQNEAQ (reference sequence). The CDR3 has 18 residues. The V end was cut by 1 base, the J end by 2 bases, with 15 bases between. PCR was performed a second time for about 6 to 12 cycles using a sample-barcoded 5' primer and a J-beta primer mix. TCRdb used MiXCR to reprocess the 5' RACE reads, holding one entry per CDR3 protein. This table has some 890,000 distinct CDR3 sequences, roughly 29% appearing once. The data were also submitted as part of a second study, on T cells of mothers and their children. This second report adds: The study recruited three healthy Caucasian mothers and their six children as donors. Around 3 million TCR beta reads per child versus over 9 million per mother.

The sequenced sample consisted of blood. The clonotype originates from a woman aged 40 to 50 in good health. The rearrangement uses TRBV7-9 and TRBJ1-6; D ambiguous. This CDR3 is CASSLVRTDFAYNSPLHF. CDR3 nucleotides: TGTGCCAGCAGCTTAGTAAGGACCGACTTCGCCTATAATTCACCCCTCCACTTT.